This T cell receptor (beta chain) was observed in a study of cytomegalovirus exposure and HLA in healthy donors. Study context: In terms of ancestry, the Caucasian-associated cluster contained 75% to 90% of the approximately 380 genotyped donors.

Germline CDR1 is MGHDK and CDR2 is SYGVNS. This CDR3 is built from 12 residues. V was shortened by 8 bases and J by 2 bases, with 9 bases between the two germline ends. It was with 60 Vbeta and 13 Jbeta primers that the PCR ran. The repertoire was sequenced with immunoSEQ multiplex PCR; TCRdb's copy has only in-frame clones and lacks some. The sample holds more than 150,000 clones; approximately 80% are singletons and the top ten take about 1.4%. Sequences were obtained from PBMCs. The chain couples TRBV25-1 to TRBJ1-2; the D gene is possibly TRBD1 (6 bases). The clonotype was recovered from a girl under 18 in good health and CMV-seropositive. CDR3 bases: TGTGCCAGCTTCACAGGGAACTATGGCTACACCTTC. It translates to CASFTGNYGYTF.